These 14 T cell receptor beta chains were sequenced from one sample in a study of control samples from healthy donors and cancer patients (dated by TCRdb to the early 2020s). The receptor library was made with the immunoSEQ multiplex PCR assay. TCRdb carries this immuneACCESS record with in-frame sequences only. Its versions omit some clonotypes, under half of them owing to an unresolved V gene in the studies checked, with the rest unexplained. In all, the sample holds under 85,000 clones, and roughly nine tenths of those were seen once. The ten largest account for 5% to 7% of the sample. The specimen sequenced was PBMCs. These receptors originate from a man aged 60-69 years with colorectal cancer.

The chain carries TRBV9 and TRBJ2-7; 8 positions match TRBD1. The CDR3 loop spans 14 amino acids. Losses at the gene ends were 2 bases for V and 3 bases for J; bases not matched to a gene: 4. Per germline, CDR1 SGDLS and CDR2 YYNGEE. CDR3 DNA sequence: TGTGCCAGCAGCGTCGCAGGGGGCGGCTACGAGCAGTACTTC. Translating gives CASSVAGGGYEQYF.

CDR3 coding DNA: TGTGCCAGCAGCTTAGATTACGGGAACACCGGGGAGCTGTTTTTT. Amino acids: CASSLDYGNTGELFF. The chain carries TRBV11-2 and TRBJ2-2; D unresolved. Per the germline V gene, CDR1 is SGHAT and CDR2 is FQNNGV. This CDR3 has 15 residues. Trimming removed 0 bases from V and 1 base from J, with 6 bases in between.

The chain has TRBV4-1 and TRBJ1-5, with a weak D call TRBD1 (5 bases). This CDR3 is built from 15 residues. The V end lost 5 bases, the J end lost 3 bases, and 14 bases lay between the germline ends. CDR1 is MGHRA and CDR2 is YSYEKL in the germline V gene. CDR3 sequence reads: CASSYNQGYNQPQHF. In DNA, the CDR3 is TGCGCCAGCAGCTACAACCAGGGATACAATCAGCCCCAGCATTTT.

The chain uses TRBV28 and TRBJ1-1; possibly TRBD1 for D (5 bases). Germline CDR1 reads MDHEN; CDR2 reads SYDVKM. The V end was cut by 6 bases, the J end by 0 bases, with 11 bases between. The CDR3 extends over 14 amino acids. The DNA for the CDR3 is TGTGCCAGCAGACCCGGGGACCTGAACACTGAAGCTTTCTTT. Translating gives CASRPGDLNTEAFF.

This clone was seen once. The V and J genes are TRBV6-1 and TRBJ2-7; D ambiguous. The V end was cut by 2 bases, the J end by 7 bases, with 9 bases between. CDR3 length: 12 amino acids. Germline assignment: CDR1 MNHNS and CDR2 SASEGT. The CDR3 is CASSEIPREQYF. The DNA of the CDR3 is TGTGCCAGCAGTGAAATCCCTAGGGAGCAGTACTTC.

The chain links TRBV29-1 to TRBJ2-3; D is perhaps TRBD2 (6 bases). Germline V gene sequence: CDR1 SQVTM, CDR2 ANQGSEA. V was shortened by 4 bases and J by 2 bases, with 16 bases between the two germline ends. This CDR3 is 15 amino acids long. Written as DNA, the CDR3 is TGCAGCGTTGCCGGGACTCCACCAATCACAGATACGCAGTATTTT. Its translation: CSVAGTPPITDTQYF.

This clone was seen a single time. V usage is TRBV6-6 and J usage is TRBJ1-6; no reliable D call. Per germline, CDR1 MNHNY and CDR2 SVGAGI (reference sequence). The CDR3 has 16 residues. Between the trimmed V and J ends, which lost 5 bases and 2 bases, there was a span of 13 bases. Here the CDR3 reads CASSLDGTPYNSPLHF. Here the CDR3 DNA reads TGTGCCAGCAGTCTGGATGGAACACCCTATAATTCACCCCTCCACTTT.

The CDR3 bases are TGTGCCAGCAGCCGTGGGGACGGGCCCTACGAGCAGTACTTC. Translated, it gives CASSRGDGPYEQYF. The J gene is TRBJ2-7, the V gene TRBV3-1 (or the pseudogene TRBV3-2); the D gene could be TRBD1 or TRBD2 (5 bases each). The CDR3 is 14 residues long. CDR1 LGHDT and CDR2 YNNKEL come from the germline V gene (reference sequence). V lost 4 bases, J lost 2 bases, and 12 bases lay in between.

J is TRBJ2-7 and V is TRBV7-3; D not certain. The CDR3 is 13 amino acids. V was trimmed by 0 bases and J by 3 bases, leaving 6 bases between them. The germline CDR1 and CDR2 sequences are SGHTA and FQGTGA. The CDR3 here is CASSLTSSYEQYF. The CDR3 DNA follows: TGTGCCAGCAGCTTAACTTCCAGCTACGAGCAGTACTTC. Full variable domain (outside the CDR3, taken from reference TRBV7-3 and TRBJ2-7): GAGVSQTPSNKVTEKGKYVELRCDPISGHTALYWYRQSLGQGPEFLIYFQGTGAADDSGLPNDRFFAVRPEGSVSTLKIQRTERGDSAVYLCASSLTSSYEQYFGPGTRLTVT.

The chain employs TRBV4-1 and TRBJ2-7; 9 positions match TRBD1. This CDR3 is built from 16 residues. With V trimmed by 4 bases and J by 4 bases, 11 bases remained unmatched. Germline V CDR1 and CDR2: MGHRA, YSYEKL. CDR3 bases: TGCGCCAGCAGCCTCGGGGGTAGACAGGGGGGTTACGAGCAGTACTTC. Protein: CASSLGGRQGGYEQYF.

V is TRBV6-1 and J is TRBJ1-4; no reliable D call. V lost 2 bases, J lost 0 bases, and 4 bases lay in between. There are 14 residues in the CDR3. Germline values: CDR1 MNHNS, CDR2 SASEGT. CDR3 sequence (DNA): TGTGCCAGCAGTGAACCTGCAACTAATGAAAAACTGTTTTTT. It codes for CASSEPATNEKLFF.

This chain joins TRBV18 and TRBJ1-6, with 8 bases identical to TRBD1. Trimming took 2 bases from V and 10 from J; bases not matched to a gene: 7. The germline V gene encodes CDR1 KGHSH and CDR2 LQKENI. The CDR3 runs 15 residues. The CDR3 region is CASSPGQGRGSPLHF. In nucleotides, the CDR3 is TGTGCCAGCTCACCAGGACAGGGTCGTGGCTCACCCCTCCACTTT.

V is TRBV7-2 and J is TRBJ1-5; D gene ambiguous. The CDR3 is 16 amino acids. The ends were cut back, 1 base at V and 4 bases at J, with 14 bases in the middle. Per germline, CDR1 SGHTA and CDR2 FQGNSA. CDR3 nucleotide sequence: TGTGCCAGCAGCTTAGTGGAGGGTTTTGGGAATCAGCCCCAGCATTTT. Translation: CASSLVEGFGNQPQHF. Full variable domain (outside the CDR3, taken from reference TRBV7-2 and TRBJ1-5): GAGVSQSPSNKVTEKGKDVELRCDPISGHTALYWYRQSLGQGLEFLIYFQGNSAPDKSGLPSDRFSAERTGGSVSTLTIQRTQQEDSAVYLCASSLVEGFGNQPQHFGDGTRLSIL.

The rearrangement joins TRBV19 to TRBJ2-5; D may be TRBD2 (6 bases). Germline V lookup: CDR1 LNHDA, CDR2 SQIVND (reference sequence). V was pared by 6 bases and J by 1 base, with 15 bases between. This CDR3 is 15 amino acids long. The CDR3 protein is CASSRLGAGQETQYF. Here the CDR3 DNA reads TGTGCCAGTAGCCGACTAGGAGCAGGCCAAGAGACCCAGTACTTC. The whole variable domain, filled in from reference TRBV19 and TRBJ2-5, reads DGGITQSPKYLFRKEGQNVTLSCEQNLNHDAMYWYRQDPGQGLRLIYYSQIVNDFQKGDIAEGYSVSREKKESFPLTVTSAQKNPTAFYLCASSRLGAGQETQYFGPGTRLLVL.